This section outlines one T cell receptor (beta chain) sequence together with its context. What it recognizes is unknown. Trimming took 0 bases from V and 3 from J, leaving 9 bases between them. The length of the CDR3 is 15 residues. Germline assignment: CDR1 MGHRA and CDR2 YSYEKL. The primer mix had 60 Vbeta and 13 Jbeta primers. Sequencing used immunoSEQ multiplex PCR; TCRdb keeps in-frame clones, though not all of them. The data hold over 150,000 clones, with roughly 70% observed a single time. The sample belongs to a study of cytomegalovirus exposure and HLA in healthy donors. Findings and caveats of the study: In an earlier analysis, productive rearrangement rates for most beta V segments clustered near 87% or 30%.

The rearrangement uses TRBV4-1 and TRBJ2-1; D not certain. The sequencing input was PBMCs. This receptor was obtained from a man aged 30 to 39 in good health and CMV-seronegative. The CDR3 DNA follows: TGCGCCAGCAGCCAAGATAAAAACAGCTACAATGAGCAGTTCTTC. It specifies CASSQDKNSYNEQFF.